Detailed here is one T cell receptor beta chain. This clonotype was observed at least ten times. Which antigen it targets is not known. No per-base quality is available; no much larger clone lies one base away. This record comes from a study of neurological immune-mediated disorders (dated by TCRdb to about 2019). With regard to the full study: Peripheral blood TCR-beta repertoires from HTLV-I-associated myelopathy (HAM/TSP) patients, multiple sclerosis patients and healthy controls were compared by UMI-based sequencing. The cohort was made up of about 68 subjects, consisting of roughly 15 HAM/TSP patients, around 35 multiple sclerosis patients and around 20 healthy controls. Longitudinal samples, technical triplicates and paired sorted CD4+ and CD8+ T-cell subsets, alongside PBMC samples, were included among the approximately 110 TCR-beta libraries.

Blood bank volunteers in Maryland, USA served as the healthy controls. Unsorted PBMC libraries were generated from 2 million PBMCs stored in RNAlater at -80 °C until RNA extraction. Peripheral blood was subjected to Ficoll-Hypaque density gradient centrifugation to isolate PBMCs, which were then cryopreserved in liquid nitrogen. To synthesize cDNA, template-switch 5'RACE was performed with a primer carrying a 10-nucleotide random unique molecular identifier so that each TCR transcript was tagged. Over 190 million TCR-beta sequences, covering 15-18 subjects, were produced in each sequencing run. Total RNA was extracted with the RNeasy kit. The KAPA Real-time Library Amplification kit was used to amplify TCR-beta VDJ regions with primers targeting the TCR constant region and the 5'RACE anchor. Sample indexes and Illumina adaptors were added in a first PCR, and a second PCR then increased library yield. After Ampure bead purification, the roughly 650 bp TCR product was size-selected on a 2% E-gel SizeSelection system. Library quality was checked on a Bioanalyzer, concentration was measured with Qubit, and libraries were quantified with the Kapa Library Quantification kit before pooling. An Illumina HiSeq 2500 sequenced the libraries paired-end 2 x 150 bp. To increase sequence diversity, 25-30% phiX was spiked into each library pool. As for the authors' bioinformatics: Quality-filtered reads were processed with the UMI-based MiGEC pipeline, and over 80% of raw TCR sequences were removed by the MiGEC pipeline during error correction. VDJ genes were aligned to IMGT germline references, and each clonotype was defined by a unique CDR3 amino acid sequence together with V-J genes. Clonal expansion, Shannon diversity and CDR3 relatedness were evaluated with VDJtools (CalcPairwiseDistances, ClusterSamples), while phylogenetic trees were built in CLCbio workbench. A clone was classed as expanded if it had 8 or more unique UMIs, a cutoff based on coefficient-of-variation modelling across technical triplicates. TCRdb reprocessed the public reads (quality trimming at Q25 with fastp, clone calling with MiXCR) and kept in-frame beta chains. Each CDR3 protein appears once, grouped with its most common genes and DNA. The V and J calls come from TCRdb's annotation, not from the publication. In all, the sample holds some 79,000 distinct CDR3 sequences, and less than 15% of those were seen once. The ten largest clones take up more than 6% of the sample.

General study outcomes and caveats: No identical CDR3 amino acid sequences were found to be shared among expanded clones across subjects, suggesting that TCR-beta repertoires were private in all groups. The highest TCR clonal expansion was observed in HAM/TSP patients, whereas the lowest was observed in MS patients, even when compared with healthy controls.

CDR1 and CDR2 were assigned from the germline V gene as SGHTS and YDEGEE. V and J are truncated by 4 bases and 3 bases respectively, leaving an intervening sequence of 7 bases. From cysteine to phenylalanine, the CDR3 is 12 amino acids long. Only the CDR3 part of the read is kept: 36 bases, read in frame from the first base. This TCR was sampled from a woman in her forties or fifties in good health. The chain was built from TRBV5-8 and TRBJ2-5; the D gene cannot be named for sure. The sample was PBMCs. Here is the DNA: TGTGCCAGCAGCCCCCGGAAAGAGACCCAGTACTTC. Its protein product is CASSPRKETQYF.